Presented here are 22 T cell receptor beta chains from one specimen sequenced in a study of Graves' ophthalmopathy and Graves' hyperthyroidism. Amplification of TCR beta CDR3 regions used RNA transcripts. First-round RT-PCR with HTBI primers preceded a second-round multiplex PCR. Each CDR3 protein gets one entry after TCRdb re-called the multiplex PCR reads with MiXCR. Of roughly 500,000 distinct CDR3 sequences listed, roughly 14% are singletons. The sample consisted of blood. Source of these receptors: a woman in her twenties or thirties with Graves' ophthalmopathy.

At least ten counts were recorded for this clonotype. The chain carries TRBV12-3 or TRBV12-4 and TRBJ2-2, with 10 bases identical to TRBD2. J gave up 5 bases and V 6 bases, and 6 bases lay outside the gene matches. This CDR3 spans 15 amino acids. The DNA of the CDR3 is TGTGCCAGCAGGTCCGGGACTAGCGCGACCGGGGAGCTGTTTTTT. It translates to CASRSGTSATGELFF.

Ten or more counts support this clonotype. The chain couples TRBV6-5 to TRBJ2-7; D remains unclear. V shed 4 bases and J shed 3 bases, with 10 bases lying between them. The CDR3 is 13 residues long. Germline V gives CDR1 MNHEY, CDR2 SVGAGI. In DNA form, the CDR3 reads TGTGCCAGCAGTTTTATAGGCGACTACGAGCAGTACTTC. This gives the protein CASSFIGDYEQYF.

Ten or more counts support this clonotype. For the CDR3, the DNA is TGTGCCAGCCTCCTAGCCCCTTTAGACAGGGGATCGTTACGTGGCTACACCTTC. Translation: CASLLAPLDRGSLRGYTF. The chain recombines TRBV2 with TRBJ1-2, with 8 bases fitting TRBD1. The CDR3 is 18 residues long. Trimming took 8 bases from V and 7 from J; bases not matched to a gene: 24. CDR1 is SNHLY and CDR2 is FYNNEI in the germline V gene.

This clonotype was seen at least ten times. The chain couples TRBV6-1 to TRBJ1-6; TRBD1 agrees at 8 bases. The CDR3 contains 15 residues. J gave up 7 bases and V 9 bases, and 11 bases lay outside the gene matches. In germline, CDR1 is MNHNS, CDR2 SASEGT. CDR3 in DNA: TGTGCCAGTTCGACCGGGACAGGCGCAAATTCACCCCTCCACTTT. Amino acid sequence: CASSTGTGANSPLHF.

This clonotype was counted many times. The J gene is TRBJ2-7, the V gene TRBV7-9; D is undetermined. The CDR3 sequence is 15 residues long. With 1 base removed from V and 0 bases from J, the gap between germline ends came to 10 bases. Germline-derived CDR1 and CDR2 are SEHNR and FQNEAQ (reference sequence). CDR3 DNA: TGTGCCAGCAGCTTAGGGCTGGTCCCCTCCTACGAGCAGTACTTC. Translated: CASSLGLVPSYEQYF.

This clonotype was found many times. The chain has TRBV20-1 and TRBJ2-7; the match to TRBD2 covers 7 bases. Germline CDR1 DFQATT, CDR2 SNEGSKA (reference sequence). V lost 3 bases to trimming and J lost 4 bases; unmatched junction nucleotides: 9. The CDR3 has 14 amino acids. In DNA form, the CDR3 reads TGCAGTGCTAGTGGTAGGCGGGGGATTTACGAGCAGTACTTC. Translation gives CSASGRRGIYEQYF.

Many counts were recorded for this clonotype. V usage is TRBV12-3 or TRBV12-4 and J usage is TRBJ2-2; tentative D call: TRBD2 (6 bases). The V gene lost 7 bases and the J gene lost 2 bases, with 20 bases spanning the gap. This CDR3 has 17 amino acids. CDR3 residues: CASTLGGKRSNTGELFF. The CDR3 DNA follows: TGTGCCAGCACCCTCGGGGGTAAGAGGTCTAACACCGGGGAGCTGTTTTTT.

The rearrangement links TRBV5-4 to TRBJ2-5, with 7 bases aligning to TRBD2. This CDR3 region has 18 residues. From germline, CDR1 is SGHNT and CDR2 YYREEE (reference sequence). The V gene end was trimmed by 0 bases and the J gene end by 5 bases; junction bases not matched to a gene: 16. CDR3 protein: CASSLDGPRGDRRETQYF. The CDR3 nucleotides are TGTGCCAGCAGCTTGGACGGGCCCCGGGGGGACCGGAGGGAGACCCAGTACTTC.

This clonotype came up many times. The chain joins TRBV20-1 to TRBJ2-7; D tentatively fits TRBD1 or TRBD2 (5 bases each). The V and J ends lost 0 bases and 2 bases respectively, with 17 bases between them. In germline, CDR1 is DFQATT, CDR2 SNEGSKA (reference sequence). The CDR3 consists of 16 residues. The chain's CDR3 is CSARDYGAAFTYEQYF. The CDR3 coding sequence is TGCAGTGCTAGAGATTACGGGGCAGCGTTCACCTACGAGCAGTACTTC.

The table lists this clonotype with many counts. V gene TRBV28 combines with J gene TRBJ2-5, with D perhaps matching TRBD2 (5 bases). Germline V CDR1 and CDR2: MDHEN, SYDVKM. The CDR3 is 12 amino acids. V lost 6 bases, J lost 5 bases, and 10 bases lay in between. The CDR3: CASRRQRETQYF. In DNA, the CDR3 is TGTGCCAGCAGACGTCAGCGGGAGACCCAGTACTTC.

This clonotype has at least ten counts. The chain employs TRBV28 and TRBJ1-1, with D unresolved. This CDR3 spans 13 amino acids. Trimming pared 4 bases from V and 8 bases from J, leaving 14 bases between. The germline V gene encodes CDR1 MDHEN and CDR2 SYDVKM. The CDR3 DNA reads TGTGCCAGCAGTTCATCCCTAGCCCCCGAAGCTTTCTTT. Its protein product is CASSSSLAPEAFF.

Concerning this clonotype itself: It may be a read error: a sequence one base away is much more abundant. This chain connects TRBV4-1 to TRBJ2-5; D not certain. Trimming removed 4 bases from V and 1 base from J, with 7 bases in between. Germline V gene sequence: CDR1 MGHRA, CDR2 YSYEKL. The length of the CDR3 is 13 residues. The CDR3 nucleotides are TGCGCCAGCAGCCGCTGGTCCCAAGAGACCCAGTACTTC. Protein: CASSRWSQETQYF.

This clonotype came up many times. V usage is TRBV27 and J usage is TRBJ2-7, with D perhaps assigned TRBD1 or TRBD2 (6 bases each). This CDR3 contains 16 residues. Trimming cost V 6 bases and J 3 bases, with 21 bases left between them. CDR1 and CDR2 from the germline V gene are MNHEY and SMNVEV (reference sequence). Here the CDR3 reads CASRRGTGTDLYEQYF. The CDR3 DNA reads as TGTGCCAGCAGAAGAGGAACAGGGACTGATCTCTACGAGCAGTACTTC.

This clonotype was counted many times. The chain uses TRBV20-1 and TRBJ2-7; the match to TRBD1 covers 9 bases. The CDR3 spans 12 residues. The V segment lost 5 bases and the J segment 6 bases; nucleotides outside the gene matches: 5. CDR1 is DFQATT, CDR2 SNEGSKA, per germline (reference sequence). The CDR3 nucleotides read TGCAGTGCTCAACAGGGGGCGAGCGAGCAGTACTTC. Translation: CSAQQGASEQYF.

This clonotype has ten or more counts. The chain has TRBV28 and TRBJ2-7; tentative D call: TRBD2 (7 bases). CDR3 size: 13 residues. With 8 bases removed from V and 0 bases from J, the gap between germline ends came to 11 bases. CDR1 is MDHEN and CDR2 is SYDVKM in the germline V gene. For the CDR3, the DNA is TGTGCCAGCGGGGGGGCGAACTCCTACGAGCAGTACTTC. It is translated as CASGGANSYEQYF.

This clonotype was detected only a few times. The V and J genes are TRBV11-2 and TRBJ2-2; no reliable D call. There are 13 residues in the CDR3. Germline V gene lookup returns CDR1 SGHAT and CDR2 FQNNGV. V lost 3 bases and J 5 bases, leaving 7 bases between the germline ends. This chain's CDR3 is CASSFLRTGELFF. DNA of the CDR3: TGTGCCAGCAGCTTTCTGCGTACCGGGGAGCTGTTTTTT.

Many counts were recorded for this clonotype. Here the CDR3 DNA reads TGTGCCAGCAGCTTCCCTCCTGGAAACACCATATATTTT. This gives the protein CASSFPPGNTIYF. The rearrangement uses TRBV7-9 and TRBJ1-3; D is unclear. The CDR3 covers 13 residues. Germline V gene sequence: CDR1 SEHNR, CDR2 FQNEAQ (reference sequence). The V end was cut by 3 bases, the J end by 2 bases, with 5 bases between.

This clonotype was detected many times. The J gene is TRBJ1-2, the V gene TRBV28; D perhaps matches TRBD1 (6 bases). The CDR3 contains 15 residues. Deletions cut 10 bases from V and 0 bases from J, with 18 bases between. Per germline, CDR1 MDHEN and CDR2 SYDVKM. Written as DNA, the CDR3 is TGTGCCACCTCCGGGACACCGTTAGCTAACTATGGCTACACCTTC. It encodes CATSGTPLANYGYTF.

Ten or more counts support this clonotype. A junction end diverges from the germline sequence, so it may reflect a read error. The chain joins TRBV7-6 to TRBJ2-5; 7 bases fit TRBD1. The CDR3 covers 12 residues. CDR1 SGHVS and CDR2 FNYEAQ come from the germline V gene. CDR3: CASSPGTAASSF. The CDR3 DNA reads TGTGCCAGCAGCCCAGGGACAGCCGCTAGTAGCTTC.

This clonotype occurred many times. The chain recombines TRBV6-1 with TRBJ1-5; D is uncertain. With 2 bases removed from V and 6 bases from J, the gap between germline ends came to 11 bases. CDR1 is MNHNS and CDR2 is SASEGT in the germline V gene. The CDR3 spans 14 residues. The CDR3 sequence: CASSETGGGQPQHF. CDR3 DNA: TGTGCCAGCAGTGAAACGGGAGGCGGTCAGCCCCAGCATTTT.

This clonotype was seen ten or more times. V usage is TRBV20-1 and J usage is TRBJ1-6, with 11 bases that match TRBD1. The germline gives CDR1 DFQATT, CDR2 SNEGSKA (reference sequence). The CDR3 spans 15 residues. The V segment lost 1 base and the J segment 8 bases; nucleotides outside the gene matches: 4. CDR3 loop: CSARVPGQGDSPLHF. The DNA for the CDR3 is TGCAGTGCTAGAGTCCCGGGACAGGGGGATTCACCCCTCCACTTT.

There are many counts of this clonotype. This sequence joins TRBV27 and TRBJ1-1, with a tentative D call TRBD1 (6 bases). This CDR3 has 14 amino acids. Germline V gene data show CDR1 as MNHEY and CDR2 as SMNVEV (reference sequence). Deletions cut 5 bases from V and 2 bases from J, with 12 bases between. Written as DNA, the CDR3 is TGTGCCAGCAGTATCAGGGGCGGCAACACTGAAGCTTTCTTT. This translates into CASSIRGGNTEAFF.